The clone carrying this TCR beta chain was seen a handful of times. Its antigen is unidentified. V lost 4 bases and J lost 6, with 13 bases in between. CDR1 is MGHRA, CDR2 YSYEKL, per germline. The CDR3 is made up of 13 amino acids. Next came a second PCR, run for 7 to 11 cycles, which used a sample-barcoded 5' primer along with a J-beta primer mix. TCRdb independently ran MiXCR on the 5' RACE reads; one entry per CDR3 protein. The sample shows approximately 900,000 distinct CDR3 sequences, roughly 48% of them seen only once. The record originates from a study of blood T cells in healthy people across ages. Study findings and constraints: Fewer expanded clones and more diversity marked long-lived versus aged donors.

The sequenced material came from blood. The clonotype originates from a man aged 25-45 years in good health. The V and J genes are TRBV4-1 and TRBJ2-7; possibly TRBD1 for D (6 bases). CDR3 bases: TGCGCCAGCAGCCCGGGACAAATTGGCGAGCAGTACTTC. It codes for CASSPGQIGEQYF.